This section outlines one T cell receptor beta chain sequence together with its context. Its antigen is not identified. Clones were sequenced by immunoSEQ multiplex PCR, and TCRdb holds only the in-frame ones, with some missing. The sample has under 30,000 clones; 90% to 95% are singletons. The sample belongs to a study of untreated major depressive disorder. Study observations and caveats: Depressed patients' CD4+ T cells carried increased TRBV05-01 (Vbeta 5.1) usage versus control CD4+ T cells.

Patients were free of psychiatric medication for at least 8 weeks. In germline, CDR1 is MNHEY, CDR2 SMNVEV (reference sequence). V lost 5 bases, J lost 4 bases, and 15 bases lay in between. The CDR3 extends over 14 amino acids. The TCR comes from a woman younger than 45 with major depressive disorder. Sequencing was done on a sample of CD4+ T cells from PBMCs. The chain recombines TRBV27 with TRBJ2-7; TRBD2 might be the D (5 bases). CDR3 sequence reads: CASSTRGTPYEQYF. The CDR3 DNA is TGTGCCAGCAGTACCCGGGGAACGCCGTACGAGCAGTACTTC.